The 2 T cell receptor beta chains in this list originate from one sample, sequenced in a study of cytomegalovirus exposure and HLA in healthy donors. The PCR had 60 Vbeta and 13 Jbeta primers. TCRdb keeps only in-frame clones here, not all; method: immunoSEQ multiplex PCR. The top ten clones hold about 3.1% of a sample with around 200,000 clones, under 85% of them seen once. Sequenced sample: PBMCs. Source of these receptors: a female donor in good health and CMV-seronegative.

The gene calls are TRBV9 and TRBJ2-7, with 10 bases matching TRBD2. This CDR3 is 16 amino acids long. Germline CDR1 reads SGDLS; CDR2 reads YYNGEE. After removal of 3 bases from V and 0 bases from J, the junction contained 6 bases not matched to a gene. In nucleotides, the CDR3 is TGTGCCAGCAGCGCCACCCTAGCGGGAGCCTCCTACGAGCAGTACTTC. Its translation: CASSATLAGASYEQYF.

This clone occurred a few times. V usage is TRBV7-2 and J usage is TRBJ1-1, with TRBD1 as a possible D gene (6 bases). V lost 4 bases, J lost 0 bases, and 15 bases lay in between. The CDR3 is 16 amino acids. Germline V lookup: CDR1 SGHTA, CDR2 FQGNSA. As DNA, the CDR3 is TGTGCCAGCAGCTCAAAGTACAGGGCCATGAACACTGAAGCTTTCTTT. The encoded protein is CASSSKYRAMNTEAFF.